These 18 T cell receptor beta chains came from one sample sequenced in a study of tumor and adjacent non-tumor tissue in lung cancer. No cell sorting was done before RNA was extracted from the tissue. Distant lung tissue was collected more than 3 cm away from the tumor edge. A modified ARM-PCR protocol with three rounds of nested PCR amplified TCRbeta. TCRdb reanalysed the multiplex PCR reads using MiXCR and keeps one entry per CDR3 protein. The sample carries 75,000 to 90,000 distinct CDR3 sequences, 65% to 80% recorded once. Material: distant non-tumor lung tissue. The receptor set was obtained from a woman between 50 and 59 years old with non-small cell lung cancer.

Remarks on this clonotype: This may stem from a read error, because a much larger clone lies one nucleotide away. The chain joins TRBV5-1 to TRBJ2-1; perhaps TRBD1 as D (6 bases). The CDR3 has 13 residues. The germline V gene encodes CDR1 SGHRS and CDR2 YFSETQ. The CDR3 loop is CTSSFNREREQFF. CDR3 sequence (DNA): TGCACCAGCAGCTTTAACAGGGAGCGTGAGCAGTTCTTC.

This clonotype is categorized as medium-sized. The V call is TRBV29-1, the J call TRBJ2-1, with D unclear. Germline loops: CDR1 SQVTM, CDR2 ANQGSEA. The CDR3 is made up of 12 amino acids. V was trimmed by 3 bases and J by 7 bases, leaving 10 bases between them. The CDR3 protein is CSVELVLNEQFF. The CDR3 bases are TGCAGCGTTGAGCTAGTCTTAAATGAGCAGTTCTTC.

At least ten counts were recorded for this clonotype. CDR3 sequence: CAGDHEQYF. In DNA form, the CDR3 reads TGCGCCGGCGATCACGAGCAGTACTTC. The chain recombines TRBV10-2 with TRBJ2-7, with D uncertain. The V end was cut by 11 bases, the J end by 5 bases, with 7 bases between. Germline V lookup: CDR1 WSHSY, CDR2 SAAADI. The CDR3 has 9 amino acids.

With respect to this clonotype: The CDR3 carries no conserved terminal phenylalanine or tryptophan, so it likely arises from a read error. The chain employs TRBV12-3 or TRBV12-4 and TRBJ1-5; D unresolved. V lost 9 bases and J 0 bases, leaving 9 bases between the germline ends. CDR3 length: 13 amino acids. The CDR3 spells CARSQNSNQPQHL. The CDR3 coding sequence is TGTGCCAGGAGTCAGAATAGCAATCAGCCCCAGCATCTT.

V usage is TRBV28 and J usage is TRBJ2-1, with 7 bases that match TRBD2. In germline, CDR1 is MDHEN, CDR2 SYDVKM. This CDR3 region has 14 residues. The CDR3 DNA sequence: TGTAGCAGCATTGCGGGAGAGAGATACAATGAGCAGTTCTTC. Translation gives CSSIAGERYNEQFF.

The chain employs TRBV29-1 and TRBJ2-2; D tentatively fits TRBD1 or TRBD2 (5 bases each). The CDR3 is made up of 14 amino acids. The germline gives CDR1 SQVTM, CDR2 ANQGSEA. Trimming removed 7 bases from V and 4 bases from J, with 16 bases in between. The CDR3: CSALGPAITGELFF. The CDR3 region has the DNA TGCAGCGCATTGGGACCTGCTATCACCGGGGAGCTGTTTTTT.

The V call is TRBV28, the J call TRBJ2-1, with TRBD1 matching 10 bases. The CDR3 is made up of 14 amino acids. The V gene end was trimmed by 10 bases and the J gene end by 6 bases; junction bases not matched to a gene: 9. Per germline, CDR1 MDHEN and CDR2 SYDVKM. The CDR3 DNA sequence: TGTGCCAACGTCGACAGGGGGCATCGCAATGAGCAGTTCTTC. This encodes CANVDRGHRNEQFF.

On this clonotype: The junction departs from the called germline gene at one end, perhaps through a read error. CDR3 residues: CASSSRYEGGYSYTF. The CDR3 DNA follows: TGTGCCAGCAGCTCACGATACGAGGGGGGCTATAGCTACACCTTC. The chain combines TRBV11-2 with TRBJ1-2; D perhaps matches TRBD1 (6 bases). This CDR3 contains 15 residues. Germline-derived CDR1 and CDR2 are SGHAT and FQNNGV.

Notes on this clonotype: The missing conserved phenylalanine or tryptophan at the end of this CDR3 makes a read error likely. J is TRBJ2-5 and V is TRBV5-5, with D unclear. This CDR3 contains 15 residues. The V end was cut by 3 bases, the J end by 2 bases, with 14 bases between. CDR1 SGHKS and CDR2 YYEKEE come from the germline V gene (reference sequence). CDR3 loop: CASSSVREQQETQYS. CDR3 bases: TGTGCCAGCAGCTCGGTTAGGGAACAGCAAGAGACCCAGTACTCC.

Comment on this clonotype: It may be a read error: a sequence one base away is much more abundant. This rearrangement joins TRBV5-1 to TRBJ1-1; a possible D gene is TRBD1 (5 bases). Germline V CDR1 and CDR2: SGHRS, YFSETQ. Between the trimmed V and J ends, which lost 10 bases and 3 bases, there was a span of 22 bases. CDR3 length: 15 residues. CDR3 region: CACLRGFIGDTEAFF. The CDR3 nucleotides read TGCGCCTGCCTACGGGGCTTCATAGGGGACACTGAAGCTTTCTTT.

The CDR3 protein is CAGNLAGGSGYTF. Written as DNA, the CDR3 is TGTGCCGGCAACTTAGCAGGGGGCAGTGGCTACACCTTC. The V and J genes are TRBV7-9 and TRBJ1-2; 8 positions match TRBD1. The CDR3 runs 13 residues. Germline CDR1 is SEHNR and CDR2 is FQNEAQ (reference sequence). J was trimmed by 7 bases and V by 11 bases; bases with no gene match: 12.

This clonotype was found once. The germline gene is not matched at one end of the junction; a read error may be the cause. The chain combines TRBV5-1 with TRBJ1-5; D is unclear. CDR1 is SGHRS and CDR2 is YFSETQ in the germline V gene. The CDR3 totals 13 residues. The CDR3 DNA reads as TGCGCCAGCAGCTATGATACCAATCGGCCCCAGCATTTT. Residues: CASSYDTNRPQHF. Variable domain in full (rest from reference TRBV5-1 and TRBJ1-5): KAGVTQTPRYLIKTRGQQVTLSCSPISGHRSVSWYQQTPGQGLQFLFEYFSETQRNKGNFPGRFSGRQFSNSRSEMNVSTLELGDSALYLCASSYDTNRPQHFGDGTRLSIL.

In the case of this clonotype: Possible read error: a much larger clone is one base away. The V gene is TRBV20-1, the J gene TRBJ2-7, with a possible D match to TRBD2 (5 bases). The CDR3 extends over 15 amino acids. Deletions cut 0 bases from V and 2 bases from J, with 14 bases between. Germline V gene lookup returns CDR1 DFQATT and CDR2 SNEGSKA (reference sequence). CDR3 DNA sequence: TGCAGTGCTAGAGAACAACTAGTGGGAACCTACGAGCAGTACTTC. It yields the protein CSAREQLVGTYEQYF.

Notes on this clonotype: One end of the junction fails to match germline, which may point to a read error. The CDR3, as DNA: TGTGCCTCACGGGACGGGGACTCCAACGAGCAGTACTTC. Translating gives CASRDGDSNEQYF. The chain employs TRBV10-3 and TRBJ2-7; TRBD2 is a possible D gene (6 bases). The length of the CDR3 is 13 residues. CDR1 and CDR2 from the germline V gene are ENHRY and SYGVKD.

Details on this clonotype: A read error may produce the germline difference seen at one junction end. This chain links TRBV24-1 with TRBJ2-6; D is possibly TRBD1 (5 bases). Germline values: CDR1 KGHDR, CDR2 SFDVKD. The CDR3 length is 16 residues. CDR3 sequence (DNA): TGTGCCACCAGTGAGACAAGGGGCTCTGAGGCCAACGTCCTGACTTTC. Translation: CATSETRGSEANVLTF.

Comment on this clonotype: A much larger clone is a single base away; this may be a read error. The V call is TRBV14, the J call TRBJ2-2; D might be TRBD1 or TRBD2, each matching 5 bases. From germline, CDR1 is SGHDN and CDR2 FVKESK. The V and J ends lost 6 bases and 9 bases respectively, with 23 bases between them. There are 16 residues in the CDR3. The CDR3 reads CASSLQGPLMSWELFF. CDR3 nucleotide sequence: TGTGCCAGCAGTCTTCAGGGACCTCTTATGAGCTGGGAGCTGTTTTTT.

This clonotype has at least ten counts. This chain connects TRBV6-4 to TRBJ2-1, with 10 bases that match TRBD2. Germline CDR1 and CDR2: MRHNA and SNTAGT. The V and J ends lost 2 bases and 5 bases, in that order; junction bases with no gene match: 9. The CDR3 consists of 17 residues. CDR3 sequence reads: CASSDGSSGSLNNEQFF. The CDR3, as DNA: TGTGCCAGCAGTGACGGATCTAGCGGGAGCCTCAACAATGAGCAGTTCTTC.

In the case of this clonotype: At one boundary the junction diverges from the germline segment, which might be a read error. The rearrangement joins TRBV11-1 to TRBJ1-1; TRBD1 is a possible D gene (6 bases). Germline V gene sequence: CDR1 SGHAT, CDR2 FQDESV (reference sequence). This CDR3 spans 15 amino acids. CDR3 amino acids: CANSLPSQGKGEAFF. As DNA, the CDR3 is TGTGCCAACAGCCTACCATCACAGGGAAAGGGTGAAGCCTTCTTT.